Listed here are 23 T cell receptor beta chains from one sample, sequenced in a study of blood T cell repertoires in COVID-19. TCRdb keeps only in-frame clones here, not all; method: immunoSEQ multiplex PCR. Of under 450,000 clones in the sample, about 90% were seen once. Source material: PBMCs or T cells enriched from blood (not recorded which). The source of these receptors is a woman in her 30s who had recovered from COVID-19.

This clone was detected once. The chain couples TRBV19 to TRBJ2-2; possible D gene TRBD2, 6 bases. Per germline, CDR1 LNHDA and CDR2 SQIVND (reference sequence). The CDR3 spans 14 residues. Trimming removed 5 bases at V and 6 bases at J, with 13 bases between. CDR3 residues: CASSAGGYAGELFF. For the CDR3, the DNA is TGTGCCAGTAGTGCTGGGGGGTACGCCGGGGAGCTGTTTTTT.

J is TRBJ1-3 and V is TRBV19; D is uncertain. Looked up from germline, CDR1 is LNHDA and CDR2 is SQIVND (reference sequence). The CDR3 has 16 residues. Trimming took off 7 bases at V and 0 bases at J, with 16 bases between the two ends. The CDR3 sequence is CASMDLAGPSGNTIYF. CDR3 nucleotides: TGTGCCAGTATGGACTTGGCAGGCCCCTCTGGAAACACCATATATTTT.

This chain joins TRBV9 and TRBJ1-2, with TRBD1 as a possible D gene (6 bases). This CDR3 region has 13 residues. Trimming took off 3 bases at V and 8 bases at J, with 14 bases between the two ends. CDR1 and CDR2 (germline): SGDLS, YYNGEE. CDR3 protein: CASSGENRDGYTF. CDR3 nucleotides: TGTGCCAGCAGCGGCGAGAACAGGGACGGCTACACCTTC.

The CDR3 is CASSNAGQFNYGYTF. CDR3 coding DNA: TGTGCCAGCAGTAACGCGGGACAGTTTAACTATGGCTACACCTTC. This sequence joins TRBV6-5 and TRBJ1-2, with 7 positions matching TRBD1. Losses at the gene ends were 5 bases for V and 1 base for J; bases not matched to a gene: 7. Looked up from germline, CDR1 is MNHEY and CDR2 is SVGAGI. The CDR3 is made up of 15 amino acids.

CDR3 sequence: CASSLLGGADFF. CDR3 sequence (DNA): TGTGCCAGCAGTCTTCTGGGCGGGGCGGATTTCTTC. The chain has TRBV12-3 or TRBV12-4 and TRBJ2-1, with D perhaps TRBD2 (6 bases). V shed 5 bases and J shed 16 bases, with 18 bases lying between them. The CDR3 spans 12 residues.

This chain joins TRBV18 and TRBJ2-7; D is perhaps TRBD2 (5 bases). V shed 5 bases and J shed 2 bases, with 7 bases lying between them. The CDR3 extends over 12 amino acids. Germline V gene lookup returns CDR1 KGHSH and CDR2 LQKENI. DNA for the CDR3: TGTGCCAGCTCAGAGGGTCCCTACGAGCAGTACTTC. Translating it yields CASSEGPYEQYF. The full variable domain, its missing parts supplied by reference TRBV18 and TRBJ2-7, is NAGVMQNPRHLVRRRGQEARLRCSPMKGHSHVYWYRQLPEEGLKFMVYLQKENIIDESGMPKERFSAEFPKEGPSILRIQQVVRGDSAAYFCASSEGPYEQYFGPGTRLTVT.

The chain uses TRBV5-1 and TRBJ1-2; D is ambiguous. The CDR3 loop spans 13 amino acids. Germline CDR1 SGHRS, CDR2 YFSETQ. Trimming left V 0 bases short and J 1 base short, with 4 bases between. This chain's CDR3 is CASSLGHNYGYTF. CDR3 nucleotides: TGCGCCAGCAGCTTGGGACATAACTATGGCTACACCTTC. Filled out from reference TRBV5-1 and TRBJ1-2, the complete variable domain reads KAGVTQTPRYLIKTRGQQVTLSCSPISGHRSVSWYQQTPGQGLQFLFEYFSETQRNKGNFPGRFSGRQFSNSRSEMNVSTLELGDSALYLCASSLGHNYGYTFGSGTRLTVV.

This chain uses TRBV5-1 with TRBJ1-4; D is unresolved. Trimming left V 9 bases short and J 5 bases short, with 14 bases between. This CDR3 is 13 amino acids long. Germline values: CDR1 SGHRS, CDR2 YFSETQ. The CDR3 DNA reads as TGCGCCACCAGGACTGCCCCAAATGAAAAACTGTTTTTT. Protein product: CATRTAPNEKLFF. Combining the CDR3 with reference TRBV5-1 and TRBJ1-4 gives the whole variable domain KAGVTQTPRYLIKTRGQQVTLSCSPISGHRSVSWYQQTPGQGLQFLFEYFSETQRNKGNFPGRFSGRQFSNSRSEMNVSTLELGDSALYLCATRTAPNEKLFFGSGTQLSVL.

The chain joins TRBV13 to TRBJ2-7, with 15 bases fitting TRBD2. This CDR3 is 18 amino acids long. Germline CDR1 and CDR2: PRHDT and FYEKMQ (reference sequence). V gave up 5 bases and J gave up 5 bases; unmatched junction bases: 13. The CDR3 nucleotides read TGTGCCAGCAGCACGAGAGACGGACTAGCGGGGGGGATGAACGAGCAGTACTTC. This codes for CASSTRDGLAGGMNEQYF. Combining the CDR3 with reference TRBV13 and TRBJ2-7 gives the whole variable domain AAGVIQSPRHLIKEKRETATLKCYPIPRHDTVYWYQQGPGQDPQFLISFYEKMQSDKGSIPDRFSAQQFSDYHSELNMSSLELGDSALYFCASSTRDGLAGGMNEQYFGPGTRLTVT.

This clone was counted a single time. The chain joins TRBV6-4 to TRBJ2-1, with D maybe TRBD2 (7 bases). The CDR3 length is 15 residues. V dropped 10 bases and J dropped 7 bases, with 23 bases sitting between them. Germline assignment: CDR1 MRHNA and CDR2 SNTAGT. The CDR3 region has the DNA TGTGCCACCGGGGGGTTGGACAGTCCCCTGAATGAGCAGTTCTTC. Translation gives CATGGLDSPLNEQFF.

The V gene is TRBV20-1, the J gene TRBJ1-5; D is undetermined. Per germline, CDR1 DFQATT and CDR2 SNEGSKA (reference sequence). The V and J ends lost 3 bases and 3 bases respectively, with 6 bases between them. The CDR3 is 12 residues long. CDR3 coding DNA: TGCAGTGCTAGTGCTTTCAATCAGCCCCAGCATTTT. Residues: CSASAFNQPQHF.

The chain links TRBV3-1 (or the pseudogene TRBV3-2) to TRBJ2-5; 7 nucleotides line up with TRBD1. V shed 5 bases and J 5 bases; nucleotides not matched to a gene: 11. This CDR3 has 15 residues. The V gene's germline CDR1 is LGHDT and CDR2 YNNKEL (reference sequence). CDR3 sequence (DNA): TGTGCCAGCAGCACAGGGGTTGCGGTAGGTGAGACCCAGTACTTC. It translates to CASSTGVAVGETQYF.

The chain uses TRBV19 and TRBJ1-1; D remains ambiguous. The CDR3 spans 16 residues. Trimming took 2 bases from V and 0 from J, leaving 13 bases between them. The germline gives CDR1 LNHDA, CDR2 SQIVND (reference sequence). The CDR3 spells CASSITSTNMNTEAFF. CDR3 DNA: TGTGCCAGTAGTATAACCTCGACAAACATGAACACTGAAGCTTTCTTT.

This clone was recorded many times. CDR3 DNA: TGTGCCAGCAGCCCCCTGGCTTCTGGAAACACCATATATTTT. As protein: CASSPLASGNTIYF. The chain is built from TRBV3-1 (or the pseudogene TRBV3-2) and TRBJ1-3; D unclear. The CDR3 contains 14 residues. V lost 4 bases and J lost 1, with 8 bases in between. CDR1 and CDR2 from the germline V gene are LGHDT and YNNKEL (reference sequence).

V gene TRBV11-3 combines with J gene TRBJ2-7, with 7 bases matching TRBD1. Germline V gene lookup returns CDR1 SGHNT and CDR2 YENEEA. The length of the CDR3 is 13 residues. Trimming took 5 bases from V and 3 from J; bases not matched to a gene: 4. CDR3 sequence: CASSPRQGYEQYF. The DNA for the CDR3 is TGTGCCAGCAGCCCCAGACAGGGCTACGAGCAGTACTTC.

The V gene is TRBV11-3, the J gene TRBJ1-1; the D is unclear. V lost 1 base, J lost 1 base, and 4 bases lay in between. The CDR3 loop spans 13 amino acids. Germline V gene lookup returns CDR1 SGHNT and CDR2 YENEEA. The CDR3 DNA sequence: TGTGCCAGCAGCTTAGCCGGGAACACTGAAGCTTTCTTT. Protein product: CASSLAGNTEAFF.

The chain uses TRBV12-5 and TRBJ1-1; 9 bases are shared with TRBD1. The CDR3 runs to 16 residues. With V trimmed by 0 bases and J by 4 bases, 6 bases remained unmatched. Germline CDR1 is LGHNT and CDR2 is FRNRAP. CDR3 nucleotide sequence: TGTGCTAGTGGTTTGGTACGGGGGGACAGGGTCACTGAAGCTTTCTTT. This translates into CASGLVRGDRVTEAFF.

V is TRBV18 and J is TRBJ2-3; 9 bases agree with TRBD1. V was pared by 4 bases and J by 2 bases, with 13 bases of the junction left unmatched. CDR3 length: 18 amino acids. The germline CDR1 and CDR2 sequences are KGHSH and LQKENI. The chain's CDR3 is CASSQTELTGGHTDTQYF. Here the CDR3 DNA reads TGTGCCAGCTCACAGACGGAGTTGACAGGGGGGCACACAGATACGCAGTATTTT.

This chain uses TRBV21-1 with TRBJ2-5; the table's TRBD2 call for D was not verified on the DNA. TRBV21-1 is a listed pseudogene. This CDR3 has 14 amino acids. As DNA, the CDR3 is TGTGCCAGCCATACTTCTAGCGGTCAAGAGACCCAGTACTTC. This translates into CASHTSSGQETQYF.

The genes are TRBV27 and TRBJ2-7, with D possibly matching TRBD1 (6 bases). The CDR3 loop spans 13 amino acids. V was pared by 3 bases and J by 1 base, with 7 bases between. From germline, CDR1 is MNHEY and CDR2 SMNVEV (reference sequence). DNA of the CDR3: TGTGCCAGCAGTTTTACAGGGTCCTACGAGCAGTACTTC. Translated, it gives CASSFTGSYEQYF.

CDR3 in DNA: TGTGCCAGCAACTCTCGGGAGGGCCGCACTGAAGCTTTCTTT. This sequence encodes CASNSREGRTEAFF. The chain has TRBV6-5 and TRBJ1-1, with D unclear. This CDR3 comprises 14 residues. The ends were cut back, 7 bases at V and 4 bases at J, with 16 bases in the middle. Germline V gene sequence: CDR1 MNHEY, CDR2 SVGAGI.

V and J are TRBV5-4 and TRBJ2-7; a weak D match, TRBD2 (7 bases). Trimming took off 5 bases at V and 4 bases at J, with 22 bases between the two ends. Germline values: CDR1 SGHNT, CDR2 YYREEE (reference sequence). This CDR3 spans 16 amino acids. CDR3 DNA: TGTGCCAGCAGTCGGCGGGGGTGGCAGGGGATTTACGAGCAGTACTTC. Its protein is CASSRRGWQGIYEQYF.

The chain carries TRBV5-6 and TRBJ2-7; TRBD1 is a possible D gene (5 bases). The germline V gene encodes CDR1 SGHDT and CDR2 YYEEEE. Trimming stripped 3 bases from V and 4 bases from J, with 14 bases between. The CDR3 loop spans 14 amino acids. The CDR3 DNA follows: TGTGCCAGCAGCTATTTAGGGGATGTATACGAGCAGTACTTC. It yields the protein CASSYLGDVYEQYF. Together with reference TRBV5-6 and TRBJ2-7, the CDR3 gives the full variable domain: DAGVTQSPTHLIKTRGQQVTLRCSPKSGHDTVSWYQQALGQGPQFIFQYYEEEERQRGNFPDRFSGHQFPNYSSELNVNALLLGDSALYLCASSYLGDVYEQYFGPGTRLTVT.